These 27 T cell receptor beta chains were sequenced from one sample in a study of chemoradiotherapy in HPV16-positive cancers. Libraries were prepared by immunoSEQ multiplex PCR; TCRdb keeps only in-frame clonotypes and omits some of them. The top ten hold 4% to 5% of the sample, which has about 68,000 clones, around nine tenths seen once. Specimen: blood, collected from a patient who underwent chemoradiotherapy. The receptors were gathered from a human donor with HPV-associated anogenital cancer.

The chain joins TRBV19 to TRBJ1-1; D is possibly TRBD1 (6 bases). Germline-derived CDR1 and CDR2 are LNHDA and SQIVND (reference sequence). Trimming stripped 7 bases from V and 4 bases from J, with 13 bases between. The length of the CDR3 is 13 residues. The CDR3, as DNA: TGTGCCAGTACCAAACAGGGAGTCACTGAAGCTTTCTTT. Its translation: CASTKQGVTEAFF. Full variable domain (outside the CDR3, taken from reference TRBV19 and TRBJ1-1): DGGITQSPKYLFRKEGQNVTLSCEQNLNHDAMYWYRQDPGQGLRLIYYSQIVNDFQKGDIAEGYSVSREKKESFPLTVTSAQKNPTAFYLCASTKQGVTEAFFGQGTRLTVV.

The chain combines TRBV18 with TRBJ1-1, with D possibly being TRBD1 (5 bases). Germline CDR1 and CDR2: KGHSH and LQKENI. V gave up 5 bases and J gave up 0 bases, with 10 bases separating them. The length of the CDR3 is 14 residues. The CDR3 bases are TGTGCCAGCTCAGCCAGGGTAATGAACACTGAAGCTTTCTTT. Translating gives CASSARVMNTEAFF.

This clone was seen only once. The CDR3 loop reads CAISGGTGVVYGYTF. Written as DNA, the CDR3 is TGTGCCATCAGTGGTGGGACAGGGGTAGTCTATGGCTACACCTTC. The V gene is TRBV10-3, the J gene TRBJ1-2, with 10 bases lining up with TRBD1. CDR3 length: 15 amino acids. Trimming at V came to 4 bases and at J to 4 bases, leaving 6 bases not matched to a gene. Germline V CDR1 and CDR2: ENHRY, SYGVKD.

The gene calls are TRBV25-1 and TRBJ2-3, with D possibly TRBD1 on 6 matching bases. Germline-derived CDR1 and CDR2 are MGHDK and SYGVNS. Trimming took off 1 base at V and 2 bases at J, with 16 bases between the two ends. There are 17 residues in the CDR3. CDR3 sequence: CASSEFWVRDNTDTQYF. Here the CDR3 DNA reads TGTGCCAGCAGTGAATTTTGGGTAAGGGACAACACAGATACGCAGTATTTT.

The chain recombines TRBV6-6 with TRBJ1-3; D not certain. The ends were cut back, 6 bases at V and 8 bases at J, with 14 bases in the middle. CDR3 length: 13 residues. In germline, CDR1 is MNHNY, CDR2 SVGAGI (reference sequence). CDR3 in DNA: TGTGCCAGCAGCCACCAGTGGGGAGACACCATATATTTT. It translates to CASSHQWGDTIYF.

This chain connects TRBV5-1 to TRBJ1-4; the D gene is possibly TRBD1 (6 bases). The CDR3 consists of 15 residues. Germline-derived CDR1 and CDR2 are SGHRS and YFSETQ. The germline V and J ends were trimmed by 0 bases and 8 bases, with 14 bases remaining between them. CDR3 in amino acids: CASSLAGGAREKLFF. CDR3 nucleotides: TGCGCCAGCAGCTTGGCCGGGGGGGCGCGGGAAAAACTGTTTTTT.

This chain uses TRBV30 with TRBJ2-3; D possibly corresponds to TRBD1 (6 bases). V lost 8 bases to trimming and J lost 2 bases, with 20 bases between them. The CDR3 is made up of 15 amino acids. Germline assignment: CDR1 GTSNPN and CDR2 SVGIG (reference sequence). The CDR3 here is CAHTAGQGPTDTQYF. CDR3 DNA sequence: TGTGCCCACACTGCCGGGCAGGGGCCCACAGATACGCAGTATTTT. Looking up the rest from reference TRBV30 and TRBJ2-3 gives the full variable domain: SQTIHQWPATLVQPVGSPLSLECTVEGTSNPNLYWYRQAAGRGLQLLFYSVGIGQISSEVPQNLSASRPQDRQFILSSKKLLLSDSGFYLCAHTAGQGPTDTQYFGPGTRLTVL.

The CDR3 nucleotides read TGTGCCAGCAGGTGGGGAAAGGATCCCCAGCATTTT. Amino acids: CASRWGKDPQHF. The chain joins TRBV28 to TRBJ1-5; D not resolved. Germline V gene sequence: CDR1 MDHEN, CDR2 SYDVKM. V lost 6 bases to trimming and J lost 10 bases, with 13 bases between them. This CDR3 region has 12 residues.

The chain employs TRBV19 and TRBJ2-7, with no clear D. The CDR3 has 15 residues. The germline gives CDR1 LNHDA, CDR2 SQIVND (reference sequence). Trimming shortened V by 7 bases and J by 0 bases, and 16 bases separated the two germline ends. CDR3 coding DNA: TGTGCCAGTAACCCTTTCGCTGCGAGCTCCTACGAGCAGTACTTC. This encodes CASNPFAASSYEQYF.

CDR3 nucleotides: TGTGCCAGCAGCTTTTCTACAGGAACCTCTGGAAACACCATATATTTT. Protein: CASSFSTGTSGNTIYF. J is TRBJ1-3 and V is TRBV7-9; tentative D call: TRBD1 (5 bases). V was cut by 3 bases and J by 0 bases, with 12 bases left in between. The CDR3 has 16 residues. Germline V CDR1 and CDR2: SEHNR, FQNEAQ (reference sequence).

The chain links TRBV7-9 to TRBJ2-1; D may be TRBD1 (5 bases). Trimming removed 5 bases from V and 4 bases from J, with 15 bases in between. Germline loops: CDR1 SEHNR, CDR2 FQNEAQ (reference sequence). The CDR3 totals 15 residues. The CDR3 coding sequence is TGTGCCAGCAGCATAATCCTAGGGGCGTACAATGAGCAGTTCTTC. Its translation is CASSIILGAYNEQFF.

The CDR3, as DNA: TGTGCCAGCAGTTACTTGCAAGGGGCTAATGAAAAACTGTTTTTT. It specifies CASSYLQGANEKLFF. The V gene is TRBV6-5, the J gene TRBJ1-4; tentative D call: TRBD1 (5 bases). Germline CDR1 is MNHEY and CDR2 is SVGAGI. V lost 1 base, J lost 3 bases, and 9 bases lay in between. The CDR3 runs 15 residues.

The rearrangement joins TRBV4-2 to TRBJ2-1; TRBD2 matches at 9 bases. Germline CDR1 is LGHNA and CDR2 is YNFKEQ. This CDR3 region has 15 residues. The trim removed 3 bases at V and 4 bases at J, leaving 4 bases unmatched. The chain's CDR3 is CASSQAGGRYNEQFF. The CDR3 bases are TGTGCCAGCAGCCAGGCGGGGGGGAGGTACAATGAGCAGTTCTTC.

Of note for this clone: The junction departs from germline at one end; a sequencing error may be responsible. The sample holds other DNA sequences that translate to the same CDR3. V and J are TRBV28 and TRBJ2-5, with D maybe TRBD2 (6 bases). In germline, CDR1 is MDHEN, CDR2 SYDVKM. The CDR3 has 14 amino acids. For the CDR3, the DNA is TGTGCTAGCAGTAGCCGGGAGAACCAAGAGACCCAGTACTTC. Its translation: CASSSRENQETQYF.

The rearrangement links TRBV10-1 to TRBJ1-1; D remains unclear. The ends were cut back, 0 bases at V and 5 bases at J, with 13 bases in the middle. Germline assignment: CDR1 WNHNN and CDR2 SYGVQD (reference sequence). This CDR3 is built from 15 residues. The CDR3 loop is CASSESKGSWTEAFF. For the CDR3, the DNA is TGCGCCAGCAGTGAGTCTAAGGGAAGTTGGACTGAAGCTTTCTTT.

This chain links TRBV6-1 with TRBJ1-6; unclear D gene. Germline loops: CDR1 MNHNS, CDR2 SASEGT. V lost 6 bases and J lost 7, with 10 bases in between. The CDR3 runs 13 residues. The CDR3 loop is CASRVNGNSPLHF. CDR3 DNA: TGTGCCAGCAGAGTTAACGGGAATTCACCCCTCCACTTT.

The V call is TRBV5-1, the J call TRBJ2-2; a possible D gene is TRBD1 (5 bases). Germline CDR1 is SGHRS and CDR2 is YFSETQ. CDR3 length: 15 residues. V dropped 0 bases and J dropped 1 base, with 7 bases sitting between them. DNA of the CDR3: TGCGCCAGCAGCTTGGACGGACAGAACACCGGGGAGCTGTTTTTT. Residues: CASSLDGQNTGELFF. The full variable domain, completed using reference TRBV5-1 and TRBJ2-2, is KAGVTQTPRYLIKTRGQQVTLSCSPISGHRSVSWYQQTPGQGLQFLFEYFSETQRNKGNFPGRFSGRQFSNSRSEMNVSTLELGDSALYLCASSLDGQNTGELFFGEGSRLTVL.

CDR3 in amino acids: CASRRDYTQETQYF. CDR3 nucleotides: TGTGCCAGCAGACGGGACTATACCCAAGAGACCCAGTACTTC. The gene calls are TRBV11-2 and TRBJ2-5; 7 bases line up with TRBD2. V gave up 6 bases and J gave up 1 base; unmatched junction bases: 5. CDR3 size: 14 residues. Germline CDR1 reads SGHAT; CDR2 reads FQNNGV.

This clone was seen only a few times. The chain has TRBV5-4 and TRBJ2-3; TRBD2 agrees at 15 bases. The CDR3 loop spans 16 amino acids. CDR1 and CDR2 (germline): SGHNT, YYREEE (reference sequence). V was clipped by 3 bases and J by 6 bases; unmatched bases: 5. The CDR3 reads CASSSGLAGGSDTQYF. CDR3 nucleotide sequence: TGTGCCAGCAGCTCCGGACTAGCGGGGGGGTCTGATACGCAGTATTTT.

The rearrangement links TRBV7-9 to TRBJ1-6, with a weak D call TRBD1 (6 bases). V shed 10 bases and J shed 10 bases, with 20 bases lying between them. CDR1 and CDR2 from the germline V gene are SEHNR and FQNEAQ (reference sequence). This CDR3 is 14 amino acids long. DNA for the CDR3: TGTGCCACGGAACTTGGGGGCTCAGAATCACCCCTCCACTTT. Protein sequence: CATELGGSESPLHF.

The rearrangement uses TRBV6-1 and TRBJ1-4; 7 bases align to TRBD1. The CDR3 covers 15 residues. Germline assignment: CDR1 MNHNS and CDR2 SASEGT. Trimming cost V 4 bases and J 7 bases; bases outside gene matches: 9. The CDR3 coding sequence is TGTGCCAGCAGTGCTTCACTGACAGGGTTTGAAAAACTGTTTTTT. Its protein is CASSASLTGFEKLFF.

DNA for the CDR3: TGTGCCAGCAGTCCCCCAAACCTGAGAGAAGCTTTCTTT. Its protein is CASSPPNLREAFF. The rearrangement joins TRBV27 to TRBJ1-1; D is ambiguous. The CDR3 covers 13 residues. V lost 5 bases and J 8 bases, leaving 15 bases between the germline ends. CDR1 MNHEY and CDR2 SMNVEV come from the germline V gene (reference sequence).

This clone turned up a few times. DNA of the CDR3: TGTGCCAGCAACCGCGGGGATGGCTACACCTTC. Translation: CASNRGDGYTF. The chain combines TRBV2 with TRBJ1-2; D not resolved. The CDR3 extends over 11 amino acids. Between the trimmed V and J ends, which lost 7 bases and 6 bases, there was a span of 9 bases. Germline V gives CDR1 SNHLY, CDR2 FYNNEI.

The rearrangement joins TRBV11-2 to TRBJ2-2; 7 positions match TRBD2. This CDR3 region has 18 residues. Germline CDR1 is SGHAT and CDR2 is FQNNGV. J lost 2 bases, V lost 0 bases, and 9 bases had no gene match. As DNA, the CDR3 is TGTGCCAGCAGCTTAGATCCGGGGCTAGCGGTAAACACCGGGGAGCTGTTTTTT. Translation gives CASSLDPGLAVNTGELFF.

The chain joins TRBV6-5 to TRBJ2-5; D is unclear. This CDR3 is 11 amino acids long. Per germline, CDR1 MNHEY and CDR2 SVGAGI. Trimming removed 6 bases at V and 5 bases at J, with 7 bases between. CDR3 bases: TGTGCCAGCAGCCGGTCGGAGACCCAGTACTTC. Its protein product is CASSRSETQYF.

This clone showed up just once. V gene TRBV19 combines with J gene TRBJ1-5, with D perhaps TRBD1 (6 bases). There are 17 residues in the CDR3. V gave up 9 bases and J gave up 1 base, with 22 bases separating them. The germline gives CDR1 LNHDA, CDR2 SQIVND (reference sequence). CDR3 residues: CASRLLLGAGSNQPQHF. CDR3 nucleotides: TGTGCCAGCAGACTTTTATTGGGGGCTGGGAGCAATCAGCCCCAGCATTTT.

This sequence joins TRBV5-1 and TRBJ1-6, with unresolved D. The CDR3 consists of 15 residues. Trimming left V 3 bases short and J 6 bases short, with 13 bases between. The V gene's germline CDR1 is SGHRS and CDR2 YFSETQ. In DNA form, the CDR3 reads TGCGCCAGCAGCTCTTATGCGGACGGTAATTCACCCCTCCACTTT. Encoded protein: CASSSYADGNSPLHF.